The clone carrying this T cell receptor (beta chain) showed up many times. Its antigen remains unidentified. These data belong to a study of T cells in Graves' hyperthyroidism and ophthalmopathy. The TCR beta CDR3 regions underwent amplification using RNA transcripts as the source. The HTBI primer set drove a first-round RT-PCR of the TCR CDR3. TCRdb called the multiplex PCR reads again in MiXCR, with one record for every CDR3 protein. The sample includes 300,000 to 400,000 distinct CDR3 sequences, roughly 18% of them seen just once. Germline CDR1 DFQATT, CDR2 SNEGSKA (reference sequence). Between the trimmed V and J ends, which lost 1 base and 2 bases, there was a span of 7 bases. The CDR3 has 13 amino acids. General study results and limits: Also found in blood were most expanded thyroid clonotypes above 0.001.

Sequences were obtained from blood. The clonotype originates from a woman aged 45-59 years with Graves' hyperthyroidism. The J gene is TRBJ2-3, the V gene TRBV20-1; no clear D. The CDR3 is CSARVGSTDTQYF. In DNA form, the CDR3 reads TGCAGTGCTAGAGTGGGCTCCACAGATACGCAGTATTTT.